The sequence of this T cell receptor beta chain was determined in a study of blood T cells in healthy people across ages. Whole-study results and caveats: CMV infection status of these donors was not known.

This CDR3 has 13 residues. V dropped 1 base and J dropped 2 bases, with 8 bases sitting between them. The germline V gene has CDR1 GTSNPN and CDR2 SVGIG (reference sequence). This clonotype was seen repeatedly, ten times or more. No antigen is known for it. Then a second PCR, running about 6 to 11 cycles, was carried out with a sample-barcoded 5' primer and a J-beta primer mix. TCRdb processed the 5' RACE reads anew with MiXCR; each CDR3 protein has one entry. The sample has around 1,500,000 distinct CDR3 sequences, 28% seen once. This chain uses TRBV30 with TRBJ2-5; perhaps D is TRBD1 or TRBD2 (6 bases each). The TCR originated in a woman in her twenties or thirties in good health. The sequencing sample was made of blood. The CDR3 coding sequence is TGTGCCTGGAGTGGCGGGACACAAGAGACCCAGTACTTC. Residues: CAWSGGTQETQYF.